Below, 32 T cell receptor beta chains from the same sample are listed, as sequenced in a study of T-cell memory formation after mild COVID-19. TCRdb fed the 5' RACE reads into MiXCR, producing one record per CDR3 protein. The sample consists of more than 350,000 distinct CDR3 sequences, under 25% of them appearing once. Sequencing was done on a sample of PBMCs or a T cell subset sorted from them (not recorded which). Source of these receptors: an adult woman who had mild COVID-19 (a few samples of this study predate the infection). Cell type and time point are not known.

This clonotype was detected once. The chain links TRBV4-3 to TRBJ2-7, with 10 bases lining up with TRBD2. Germline values: CDR1 LGHNA, CDR2 YSLEER. V was clipped by 5 bases and J by 0 bases; unmatched bases: 7. This CDR3 comprises 16 residues. The DNA for the CDR3 is TGCGCCAGCAGCTATAGATCTAGCGGGAGCTCCTACGAGCAGTACTTC. Its protein is CASSYRSSGSSYEQYF.

This clonotype was recorded a few times. The chain links TRBV20-1 to TRBJ2-1; 9 bases fit TRBD2. CDR3 size: 15 residues. Germline V CDR1 and CDR2: DFQATT, SNEGSKA (reference sequence). The trim removed 1 base at V and 1 base at J, leaving 2 bases unmatched. The chain's CDR3 is CSARVREGSYNEQFF. The CDR3 DNA sequence: TGCAGTGCTAGAGTGCGGGAGGGTTCCTACAATGAGCAGTTCTTC.

This sequence joins TRBV11-2 and TRBJ2-7; D uncertain. The germline V and J ends were trimmed by 4 bases and 1 base, with 11 bases remaining between them. Germline-derived CDR1 and CDR2 are SGHAT and FQNNGV. This CDR3 region has 14 residues. This chain's CDR3 is CASSYLRRSYEQYF. The CDR3 DNA sequence: TGTGCCAGCAGCTACCTCCGTAGATCCTACGAGCAGTACTTC.

This chain links TRBV5-1 with TRBJ2-1; TRBD2 agrees at 7 bases. The CDR3 covers 14 residues. Trimming cost V 3 bases and J 9 bases; bases outside gene matches: 9. Germline CDR1 and CDR2: SGHRS and YFSETQ. The chain's CDR3 is CASSWAAGLTEQFF. In nucleotides, the CDR3 is TGCGCCAGCAGCTGGGCAGCGGGGCTAACTGAGCAGTTCTTC. Based on the CDR3 plus reference TRBV5-1 and TRBJ2-1, the full variable domain is KAGVTQTPRYLIKTRGQQVTLSCSPISGHRSVSWYQQTPGQGLQFLFEYFSETQRNKGNFPGRFSGRQFSNSRSEMNVSTLELGDSALYLCASSWAAGLTEQFFGPGTRLTVL.

Only a few counts were recorded for this clonotype. This chain joins TRBV7-6 and TRBJ1-1, with TRBD1 identical over 7 bases. With V trimmed by 0 bases and J by 6 bases, 7 bases remained unmatched. The germline CDR1 and CDR2 sequences are SGHVS and FNYEAQ. This CDR3 has 15 residues. This CDR3 is CASSLAQGGVAEAFF. In nucleotides, the CDR3 is TGTGCCAGCAGCTTAGCGCAGGGGGGGGTCGCTGAAGCTTTCTTT.

V usage is TRBV4-2 and J usage is TRBJ2-1, with 7 positions matching TRBD1. This CDR3 comprises 15 residues. Trimming at V came to 0 bases and at J to 10 bases, leaving 9 bases not matched to a gene. The germline V gene encodes CDR1 LGHNA and CDR2 YNFKEQ. For the CDR3, the DNA is TGTGCCAGCAGCCAAGAAGGGGGCGGCAGGCTAGAGCAGTTCTTC. This translates into CASSQEGGGRLEQFF.

Only a few counts were recorded for this clonotype. The V gene is TRBV5-1, the J gene TRBJ1-2; 9 nucleotides match TRBD1. CDR1 and CDR2 (germline): SGHRS, YFSETQ. This CDR3 has 15 amino acids. Unmatched junction bases numbered 7, after V lost 3 bases and J lost 4 bases. CDR3 protein: CASSYGQGTTYGYTF. CDR3 bases: TGCGCCAGCAGCTACGGACAGGGGACAACCTATGGCTACACCTTC.

The genes are TRBV11-2 and TRBJ1-3; 8 bases match TRBD1. Trimming took 5 bases from V and 2 from J; bases not matched to a gene: 5. CDR1 and CDR2 (germline): SGHAT, FQNNGV. The CDR3 contains 15 residues. CDR3 coding DNA: TGTGCCAGCAGCCGGGGGACAGGCCCTGGAAACACCATATATTTT. It codes for CASSRGTGPGNTIYF.

This chain links TRBV9 with TRBJ2-1; D not resolved. The CDR3 length is 13 residues. Germline CDR1 is SGDLS and CDR2 is YYNGEE. V lost 1 base to trimming and J lost 9 bases, with 11 bases between them. In DNA form, the CDR3 reads TGTGCCAGCAGCGTAACCAGTCCGGGTGAGCAGTTCTTC. Residues: CASSVTSPGEQFF.

This clonotype was detected many times. The V and J genes are TRBV10-3 and TRBJ2-7, with 9 bases aligning to TRBD1. The CDR3 totals 13 residues. Trimming at V came to 9 bases and at J to 4 bases, leaving 7 bases not matched to a gene. Germline values: CDR1 ENHRY, CDR2 SYGVKD. CDR3 sequence reads: CAMGQGELYEQYF. For the CDR3, the DNA is TGTGCCATGGGACAGGGTGAACTTTACGAGCAGTACTTC.

The chain joins TRBV5-6 to TRBJ2-5; no firm D call. Per the germline V gene, CDR1 is SGHDT and CDR2 is YYEEEE. V lost 0 bases and J 5 bases, leaving 8 bases between the germline ends. CDR3 length: 13 amino acids. For the CDR3, the DNA is TGTGCCAGCAGCTTGGAAGTCTCCGAGACCCAGTACTTC. This encodes CASSLEVSETQYF.

In this sample, this clonotype turned up a few times. This chain connects TRBV7-9 to TRBJ2-2; the D gene is possibly TRBD2 (7 bases). Trimming shortened V by 5 bases and J by 8 bases, and 18 bases separated the two germline ends. Germline values: CDR1 SEHNR, CDR2 FQNEAQ (reference sequence). The CDR3 extends over 15 amino acids. The CDR3 protein is CASSTAGQLAGELFF. The CDR3 nucleotides read TGTGCCAGCAGCACAGCGGGACAATTAGCAGGGGAGCTGTTTTTT.

The V gene is TRBV14, the J gene TRBJ1-2, with TRBD1 identical over 7 bases. The J segment lost 4 bases and the V segment lost 4 bases, leaving 6 bases of the junction unmatched. CDR1 is SGHDN, CDR2 FVKESK, per germline. The CDR3 is 14 residues long. CDR3 coding DNA: TGTGCCAGCAGCCGAGGACAGGCCAGCTATGGCTACACCTTC. Encoded protein: CASSRGQASYGYTF.

Ten or more counts support this clonotype. This chain links TRBV29-1 with TRBJ2-7, with 8 nucleotides matching TRBD2. V lost 5 bases, J lost 5 bases, and 8 bases stayed unmatched. Germline CDR1 reads SQVTM; CDR2 reads ANQGSEA. CDR3 size: 13 residues. The DNA for the CDR3 is TGCAGCGTTTTCGAGAGCGGGAGAAACGAGCAGTACTTC. Protein sequence: CSVFESGRNEQYF.

The chain is built from TRBV20-1 and TRBJ1-2; 12 bases fit TRBD1. Per the germline V gene, CDR1 is DFQATT and CDR2 is SNEGSKA (reference sequence). CDR3 length: 15 amino acids. J lost 8 bases, V lost 0 bases, and 7 bases had no gene match. This chain's CDR3 is CSAREPGQGADGYTF. The DNA of the CDR3 is TGCAGTGCTAGAGAGCCGGGACAGGGGGCCGACGGCTACACCTTC.

This clonotype was observed a few times. CDR3 residues: CASSYSLREMSYEQYF. In nucleotides, the CDR3 is TGTGCCAGCAGTTACTCGTTGCGGGAGATGTCCTACGAGCAGTACTTC. This chain connects TRBV6-2 or TRBV6-3 to TRBJ2-7, with 7 bases matching TRBD2. The CDR3 is 16 amino acids. V gave up 0 bases and J gave up 1 base; unmatched junction bases: 6. CDR1 is MNHEY and CDR2 is SVGEGT in the germline V gene.

In its sample, this clonotype was seen a few times. The chain joins TRBV2 to TRBJ2-5, with TRBD2 identical over 7 bases. Unmatched junction bases numbered 4, after V lost 6 bases and J lost 3 bases. CDR3 length: 13 residues. The germline V gene has CDR1 SNHLY and CDR2 FYNNEI. DNA for the CDR3: TGTGCCAGCAGCGGGGAGGGTGAAGAGACCCAGTACTTC. It codes for CASSGEGEETQYF.

This clonotype has a handful of counts. CDR3 sequence (DNA): TGTGCCAGCAGCCACATCGGCGGGGAGCTGTTTTTT. Amino acids: CASSHIGGELFF. The gene calls are TRBV7-2 and TRBJ2-2; D unclear. V lost 5 bases and J lost 7, with 8 bases in between. The germline CDR1 and CDR2 sequences are SGHTA and FQGNSA. This CDR3 contains 12 residues. Supplemented by reference TRBV7-2 and TRBJ2-2, the full variable domain reads GAGVSQSPSNKVTEKGKDVELRCDPISGHTALYWYRQSLGQGLEFLIYFQGNSAPDKSGLPSDRFSAERTGGSVSTLTIQRTQQEDSAVYLCASSHIGGELFFGEGSRLTVL.

This clonotype has more than one count but fewer than ten. This sequence joins TRBV5-6 and TRBJ2-7, with 11 positions matching TRBD1. Looked up from germline, CDR1 is SGHDT and CDR2 is YYEEEE. There are 14 residues in the CDR3. Trimming removed 4 bases from V and 5 bases from J; junction bases left unmatched: 5. The CDR3 spells CASSPGQGVNEQYF. CDR3 DNA: TGTGCCAGCAGCCCGGGACAGGGGGTCAACGAGCAGTACTTC.

The chain carries TRBV12-3 or TRBV12-4 and TRBJ2-7, with 8 bases fitting TRBD2. V shed 2 bases and J 2 bases; nucleotides not matched to a gene: 11. The CDR3 spans 17 residues. CDR3 bases: TGTGCCAGCAGTTTACGCGGGGGGCCGGGGGAAACCTACGAGCAGTACTTC. This translates into CASSLRGGPGETYEQYF.

This clonotype was detected only a few times. The rearrangement uses TRBV3-1 and TRBJ1-1, with 7 positions matching TRBD1. Germline trimming cut 3 bases from V and 0 bases from J; bases unmatched to any gene: 1. The CDR3 sequence is 14 residues long. Germline CDR1 and CDR2: LGHDT and YNNKEL (reference sequence). The CDR3 DNA sequence: TGTGCCAGCAGCCAGACAGGGATGAACACTGAAGCTTTCTTT. It codes for CASSQTGMNTEAFF.

This clonotype has a handful of counts. This chain connects TRBV5-1 to TRBJ2-1; TRBD1 matches at 7 bases. Germline CDR1 is SGHRS and CDR2 is YFSETQ. The CDR3 totals 15 residues. The J segment lost 5 bases and the V segment lost 2 bases, leaving 7 bases of the junction unmatched. The CDR3 DNA reads as TGCGCCAGCAGCTTAGCTCTCACAGGGGACAATGAGCAGTTCTTC. As protein: CASSLALTGDNEQFF.

This clonotype occurred a few times. The rearrangement joins TRBV9 to TRBJ2-3, with 7 positions matching TRBD2. This CDR3 has 15 residues. CDR1 SGDLS and CDR2 YYNGEE come from the germline V gene. The J segment lost 5 bases and the V segment lost 3 bases, leaving 9 bases of the junction unmatched. This CDR3 reads CASSARDGGGDTQYF. In DNA, the CDR3 is TGTGCCAGCAGCGCCAGGGACGGCGGGGGAGATACGCAGTATTTT.

The chain is built from TRBV6-6 and TRBJ1-6, with D perhaps TRBD1 (5 bases). V lost 5 bases, J lost 9 bases, and 17 bases lay in between. The CDR3 consists of 15 residues. Germline V gene lookup returns CDR1 MNHNY and CDR2 SVGAGI (reference sequence). The CDR3 nucleotides are TGTGCCAGCAGTACACCGGGCCCTAGGGGTTCACCCCTCCACTTT. Its translation: CASSTPGPRGSPLHF.

The chain combines TRBV7-8 with TRBJ2-7; a possible D gene is TRBD2 (5 bases). V lost 11 bases, J lost 7 bases, and 18 bases lay in between. This CDR3 spans 12 amino acids. Germline V gene data show CDR1 as SGHVS and CDR2 as FQNEAQ. CDR3 bases: TGTGCCCTAGCTGGCCCCTCCTTGGAGCAGTACTTC. Amino acid sequence: CALAGPSLEQYF.

The chain has TRBV7-3 and TRBJ2-7, with D uncertain. The CDR3 runs to 14 residues. CDR1 SGHTA and CDR2 FQGTGA come from the germline V gene. The germline V and J ends were trimmed by 5 bases and 5 bases, with 16 bases remaining between them. CDR3 sequence reads: CASSQTHADDEQYF. The CDR3 DNA is TGTGCCAGCAGCCAGACACACGCAGACGACGAGCAGTACTTC.

The gene calls are TRBV20-1 and TRBJ2-1; D is undetermined. Germline V CDR1 and CDR2: DFQATT, SNEGSKA (reference sequence). This CDR3 is built from 15 residues. Trimming cost V 0 bases and J 0 bases, with 9 bases left between them. The CDR3 protein is CSARDARSSYNEQFF. CDR3 DNA sequence: TGCAGTGCTAGAGATGCCAGGAGCTCCTACAATGAGCAGTTCTTC.

The chain combines TRBV9 with TRBJ1-5, with a tentative D call TRBD1 (5 bases). The CDR3 extends over 14 amino acids. Trimming removed 1 base at V and 6 bases at J, with 11 bases between. From germline, CDR1 is SGDLS and CDR2 YYNGEE. CDR3 coding DNA: TGTGCCAGCAGCGTACTTGGGACGGGTCAGCCCCAGCATTTT. It is translated as CASSVLGTGQPQHF. The variable domain in full, with the rest retrieved from reference TRBV9 and TRBJ1-5, is DSGVTQTPKHLITATGQRVTLRCSPRSGDLSVYWYQQSLDQGLQFLIQYYNGEERAKGNILERFSAQQFPDLHSELNLSSLELGDSALYFCASSVLGTGQPQHFGDGTRLSIL.

V usage is TRBV5-1 and J usage is TRBJ1-2; 8 bases map to TRBD1. Unmatched junction bases numbered 8, after V lost 1 base and J lost 6 bases. The CDR3 has 15 amino acids. Germline V lookup: CDR1 SGHRS, CDR2 YFSETQ. Here the CDR3 reads CASSLQHGTGNGYTF. For the CDR3, the DNA is TGCGCCAGCAGCTTGCAGCACGGGACAGGCAATGGCTACACCTTC.

This clonotype was counted at least ten times. The gene calls are TRBV7-9 and TRBJ2-3; D not certain. The CDR3 consists of 12 residues. Germline V lookup: CDR1 SEHNR, CDR2 FQNEAQ (reference sequence). The germline V and J ends were trimmed by 4 bases and 7 bases, with 9 bases remaining between them. For the CDR3, the DNA is TGTGCCAGCAGCTCTGTGTCAAATACGCAGTATTTT. Its protein product is CASSSVSNTQYF.

This chain uses TRBV13 with TRBJ2-2, with TRBD1 as a possible D gene (6 bases). The germline V gene has CDR1 PRHDT and CDR2 FYEKMQ (reference sequence). V was shortened by 3 bases and J by 5 bases, with 28 bases between the two germline ends. The CDR3 is made up of 20 amino acids. The CDR3 is CASSLDRVKHRRIDTGELFF. Here the CDR3 DNA reads TGTGCCAGCAGCTTGGACAGAGTAAAGCACCGGCGTATTGATACCGGGGAGCTGTTTTTT. Drawing the rest from reference TRBV13 and TRBJ2-2, the complete variable domain is AAGVIQSPRHLIKEKRETATLKCYPIPRHDTVYWYQQGPGQDPQFLISFYEKMQSDKGSIPDRFSAQQFSDYHSELNMSSLELGDSALYFCASSLDRVKHRRIDTGELFFGEGSRLTVL.

The sample holds many counts of this clonotype. The chain employs TRBV5-1 and TRBJ1-1, with 7 nucleotides matching TRBD1. Trimming removed 4 bases from V and 4 bases from J; junction bases left unmatched: 10. Germline V gene data show CDR1 as SGHRS and CDR2 as YFSETQ. The CDR3 has 15 amino acids. CDR3 loop: CASSAVTGAATEAFF. In nucleotides, the CDR3 is TGCGCCAGCAGCGCAGTCACAGGGGCTGCCACTGAAGCTTTCTTT.